Sequencing of this T cell receptor beta chain was carried out in a study of blood T cell repertoires in COVID-19. Study details: In each case, the material was cDNA or gDNA derived from T cells, B-cell-depleted T cells, or PBMCs.

The germline V gene has CDR1 SQVTM and CDR2 ANQGSEA. V shed 6 bases and J shed 2 bases, with 13 bases lying between them. This CDR3 comprises 13 residues. Data came from immunoSEQ multiplex PCR; TCRdb stores just in-frame clones and leaves some out. The data contain some 300,000 clones, 86% of them singletons. The chain links TRBV29-1 to TRBJ1-2, with a possible D match to TRBD1 (5 bases). Material for sequencing was peripheral blood. This TCR was recovered from a woman in her 70s with COVID-19, enrolled during active disease. The CDR3 protein is CSVVGASNYGYTF. The CDR3 DNA follows: TGCAGCGTAGTAGGGGCCTCAAACTATGGCTACACCTTC.